This entry lists 25 T cell receptor beta chains sequenced from one sample in a study of blood T cell repertoires in COVID-19. TCRdb keeps only in-frame clones here, not all; method: immunoSEQ multiplex PCR. The sample contains about 330,000 clones, approximately 87% of which appear only once. Material for sequencing was peripheral blood. All receptors derive from a woman aged 45-60 years with active or convalescent COVID-19.

The chain recombines TRBV4-3 with TRBJ1-1; a possible D gene is TRBD1 (5 bases). Germline CDR1 is LGHNA and CDR2 is YSLEER. The CDR3 is made up of 14 amino acids. V lost 3 bases and J lost 3, with 11 bases in between. The CDR3 reads CASSHTTGDTEAFF. The CDR3, as DNA: TGCGCCAGCAGCCATACTACGGGGGACACTGAAGCTTTCTTT.

V and J are TRBV29-1 and TRBJ2-7; 7 bases map to TRBD1. CDR1 and CDR2 (germline): SQVTM, ANQGSEA. The CDR3 is made up of 11 amino acids. Trimming removed 7 bases from V and 3 bases from J; junction bases left unmatched: 3. Here the CDR3 reads CSAHRGYEQYF. The CDR3 nucleotides are TGCAGCGCCCACAGGGGCTACGAGCAGTACTTC.

This chain joins TRBV30 and TRBJ2-1, with 14 positions matching TRBD2. The CDR3 sequence is 15 residues long. The germline CDR1 and CDR2 sequences are GTSNPN and SVGIG (reference sequence). J lost 9 bases, V lost 2 bases, and 6 bases had no gene match. The CDR3 DNA sequence: TGTGCCTGGAGTAAAAAGGGACTAGCGGGGGTTGAGCAGTTCTTC. Protein: CAWSKKGLAGVEQFF.

This chain uses TRBV5-1 with TRBJ2-2; 8 nucleotides match TRBD2. Trimming cost V 4 bases and J 11 bases; bases outside gene matches: 7. Germline values: CDR1 SGHRS, CDR2 YFSETQ. The CDR3 totals 13 residues. The CDR3 region is CASSERGLGELFF. CDR3 DNA sequence: TGCGCCAGCAGCGAGCGGGGGCTGGGAGAGCTGTTTTTT.

The chain uses TRBV27 and TRBJ1-1; D unclear. CDR1 is MNHEY and CDR2 is SMNVEV in the germline V gene (reference sequence). The CDR3 totals 14 residues. Between the trimmed V and J ends, which lost 6 bases and 4 bases, there was a span of 15 bases. The CDR3 protein is CASSNTVRGTEAFF. The CDR3 coding sequence is TGTGCCAGCAGCAACACTGTACGGGGCACTGAAGCTTTCTTT.

The chain has TRBV2 and TRBJ1-2; 7 bases line up with TRBD1. V lost 5 bases, J lost 4 bases, and 7 bases stayed unmatched. CDR3 length equals 14 residues. CDR1 is SNHLY, CDR2 FYNNEI, per germline. The CDR3 DNA reads as TGTGCCAGCAGTTACGACAGGGTGGCCTATGGCTACACCTTC. Protein sequence: CASSYDRVAYGYTF.

The chain uses TRBV7-6 and TRBJ1-1, with TRBD1 as a possible D gene (6 bases). This CDR3 comprises 15 residues. Germline CDR1 SGHVS, CDR2 FNYEAQ. V lost 5 bases and J lost 0, with 13 bases in between. CDR3 in DNA: TGTGCCAGCAGCCCCGGACAGCTCATGAACACTGAAGCTTTCTTT. This codes for CASSPGQLMNTEAFF.

The CDR3 region is CASSLSLGTSGIGEQFF. In DNA, the CDR3 is TGTGCCAGCAGCCTATCACTCGGGACTAGCGGGATTGGTGAGCAGTTCTTC. The rearrangement uses TRBV7-3 and TRBJ2-1; 13 bases are a match to TRBD2. The CDR3 has 17 residues. Trimming at V came to 5 bases and at J to 9 bases, leaving 13 bases not matched to a gene. Germline values: CDR1 SGHTA, CDR2 FQGTGA.

V gene TRBV7-9 combines with J gene TRBJ2-1; 7 bases fit TRBD2. Germline loops: CDR1 SEHNR, CDR2 FQNEAQ (reference sequence). J lost 4 bases, V lost 0 bases, and 9 bases had no gene match. CDR3 length equals 17 residues. CDR3 protein: CASSLAAGRVAYNEQFF. CDR3 DNA sequence: TGTGCCAGCAGCTTAGCGGCGGGGAGGGTAGCTTACAATGAGCAGTTCTTC.

The CDR3 is CASSQPAGELFF. CDR3 sequence (DNA): TGTGCCAGCAGCCAGCCGGCCGGGGAGCTGTTTTTT. The chain is built from TRBV3-1 (or the pseudogene TRBV3-2) and TRBJ2-2; D is undetermined. The CDR3 has 12 residues. V lost 3 bases and J lost 6, with 5 bases in between. Germline V gene data show CDR1 as LGHDT and CDR2 as YNNKEL (reference sequence).

V and J are TRBV6-5 and TRBJ1-2, with D possibly TRBD1 on 6 matching bases. With 6 bases removed from V and 4 bases from J, the gap between germline ends came to 18 bases. The length of the CDR3 is 15 residues. Germline CDR1 MNHEY, CDR2 SVGAGI. The CDR3 loop is CASRSLTGASYGYTF. The CDR3 region has the DNA TGTGCCAGCAGGAGTCTGACAGGAGCCAGCTATGGCTACACCTTC.

The chain couples TRBV11-3 to TRBJ2-3, with D possibly matching TRBD2 (6 bases). Germline lookup yields CDR1 SGHNT and CDR2 YENEEA. The CDR3 extends over 16 amino acids. Between the trimmed V and J ends, which lost 1 base and 0 bases, there was a span of 11 bases. The CDR3 nucleotides read TGTGCCAGCAGCTTAGGGGATAGCGGTAGCACAGATACGCAGTATTTT. Its translation: CASSLGDSGSTDTQYF.

The chain has TRBV10-3 and TRBJ1-1; D unclear. The CDR3 extends over 13 amino acids. With 6 bases removed from V and 0 bases from J, the gap between germline ends came to 8 bases. Germline V gives CDR1 ENHRY, CDR2 SYGVKD. Written as DNA, the CDR3 is TGTGCCATCAGAAACAGCCTGAACACTGAAGCTTTCTTT. It translates to CAIRNSLNTEAFF.

This clone was picked up one time. This chain joins TRBV6-5 and TRBJ1-3, with 7 bases matching TRBD1. CDR3 size: 14 residues. Germline V gene data show CDR1 as MNHEY and CDR2 as SVGAGI. V lost 5 bases and J lost 3; bases outside the gene matches: 4. Written as DNA, the CDR3 is TGTGCCAGCAGTCTGACAGGGTTTGGAAACACCATATATTTT. Its translation: CASSLTGFGNTIYF.

The chain joins TRBV7-2 to TRBJ2-1, with TRBD2 identical over 10 bases. Germline assignment: CDR1 SGHTA and CDR2 FQGNSA. Germline trimming cut 5 bases from V and 4 bases from J; bases unmatched to any gene: 5. The CDR3 is made up of 15 amino acids. The DNA of the CDR3 is TGTGCCAGCAGCCCAACGACTAGCGGGTACAATGAGCAGTTCTTC. Amino acid sequence: CASSPTTSGYNEQFF.

J is TRBJ1-5 and V is TRBV18, with a weak D call TRBD1 (5 bases). The ends were cut back, 1 base at V and 3 bases at J, with 10 bases in the middle. Per the germline V gene, CDR1 is KGHSH and CDR2 is LQKENI. CDR3 length: 15 residues. DNA for the CDR3: TGTGCCAGCTCACCACGGGCAGGGAACAATCAGCCCCAGCATTTT. It translates to CASSPRAGNNQPQHF.

The chain recombines TRBV5-1 with TRBJ2-5; TRBD1 might be the D (5 bases). CDR1 is SGHRS, CDR2 YFSETQ, per germline. V was clipped by 0 bases and J by 1 base, with 7 bases between them. The CDR3 loop spans 14 amino acids. CDR3 in DNA: TGCGCCAGCAGCTTGGTAGGGGCCCAAGAGACCCAGTACTTC. This gives the protein CASSLVGAQETQYF. The full variable domain, its missing parts supplied by reference TRBV5-1 and TRBJ2-5, is KAGVTQTPRYLIKTRGQQVTLSCSPISGHRSVSWYQQTPGQGLQFLFEYFSETQRNKGNFPGRFSGRQFSNSRSEMNVSTLELGDSALYLCASSLVGAQETQYFGPGTRLLVL.

The sample holds one count of this clone. The chain has TRBV7-9 and TRBJ2-5; possible D gene TRBD2, 6 bases. CDR1 and CDR2 (germline): SEHNR, FQNEAQ (reference sequence). The CDR3 is 13 residues long. V was trimmed by 10 bases and J by 2 bases, leaving 14 bases between them. The CDR3 sequence: CATGTGGQETQYF. DNA of the CDR3: TGTGCCACCGGGACTGGCGGACAAGAGACCCAGTACTTC.

The CDR3 DNA reads as TGTGCCAGCAGGGGGACAGGGAACTACGAGCAGTACTTC. Translating it yields CASRGTGNYEQYF. The chain recombines TRBV6-5 with TRBJ2-7; TRBD1 agrees at 9 bases. CDR3 size: 13 residues. Germline lookup yields CDR1 MNHEY and CDR2 SVGAGI. V lost 6 bases, J lost 3 bases, and 3 bases stayed unmatched.

CDR3 region: CASRPHGGSNTGELFF. The CDR3 DNA follows: TGTGCCAGTAGACCACATGGCGGCTCGAACACCGGGGAGCTGTTTTTT. The rearrangement uses TRBV19 and TRBJ2-2, with unresolved D. Trimming pared 6 bases from V and 0 bases from J, leaving 14 bases between. CDR3 length: 16 amino acids. CDR1 is LNHDA and CDR2 is SQIVND in the germline V gene (reference sequence).

CDR3 coding DNA: TGTGCCAGCAGTTTGACAGGCCGCCTGCTATACGAGCAGTACTTC. This gives the protein CASSLTGRLLYEQYF. This chain uses TRBV28 with TRBJ2-7; tentative D call: TRBD1 (6 bases). Trimming cost V 3 bases and J 4 bases, with 16 bases left between them. Germline CDR1 is MDHEN and CDR2 is SYDVKM. The CDR3 is 15 residues long.

The V gene is TRBV7-2, the J gene TRBJ2-3; D unclear. The V end lost 5 bases, the J end lost 1 base, and 10 bases lay between the germline ends. The CDR3 runs to 14 residues. Germline lookup yields CDR1 SGHTA and CDR2 FQGNSA. The CDR3 reads CASSLAFRTDTQYF. CDR3 coding DNA: TGTGCCAGCAGCCTCGCGTTCCGCACAGATACGCAGTATTTT.

The chain links TRBV3-1 (or the pseudogene TRBV3-2) to TRBJ1-6; 10 bases are a match to TRBD1. In germline, CDR1 is LGHDT, CDR2 YNNKEL (reference sequence). V was pared by 4 bases and J by 7 bases, with 4 bases of the junction left unmatched. The CDR3 extends over 15 amino acids. CDR3 amino acids: CASSPGTGENSPLHF. In nucleotides, the CDR3 is TGTGCCAGCAGCCCAGGGACAGGGGAAAATTCACCCCTCCACTTT.

The chain uses TRBV18 and TRBJ2-7; TRBD1 matches at 10 bases. CDR3 length equals 16 residues. CDR1 and CDR2 (germline): KGHSH, LQKENI. V dropped 3 bases and J dropped 6; count of bases not matched to a gene: 11. Here the CDR3 DNA reads TGTGCCAGCTCACCCGGGACAGGGGAAGGGTTGGGCGAGCAGTACTTC. Translating gives CASSPGTGEGLGEQYF.

The chain carries TRBV25-1 and TRBJ1-5, with a possible D match to TRBD1 (6 bases). The CDR3 spans 14 residues. V gave up 2 bases and J gave up 2 bases, with 7 bases separating them. Germline-derived CDR1 and CDR2 are MGHDK and SYGVNS. The CDR3 is CASSEAGGNQPQHF. Written as DNA, the CDR3 is TGTGCCAGCAGTGAAGCAGGGGGCAATCAGCCCCAGCATTTT.